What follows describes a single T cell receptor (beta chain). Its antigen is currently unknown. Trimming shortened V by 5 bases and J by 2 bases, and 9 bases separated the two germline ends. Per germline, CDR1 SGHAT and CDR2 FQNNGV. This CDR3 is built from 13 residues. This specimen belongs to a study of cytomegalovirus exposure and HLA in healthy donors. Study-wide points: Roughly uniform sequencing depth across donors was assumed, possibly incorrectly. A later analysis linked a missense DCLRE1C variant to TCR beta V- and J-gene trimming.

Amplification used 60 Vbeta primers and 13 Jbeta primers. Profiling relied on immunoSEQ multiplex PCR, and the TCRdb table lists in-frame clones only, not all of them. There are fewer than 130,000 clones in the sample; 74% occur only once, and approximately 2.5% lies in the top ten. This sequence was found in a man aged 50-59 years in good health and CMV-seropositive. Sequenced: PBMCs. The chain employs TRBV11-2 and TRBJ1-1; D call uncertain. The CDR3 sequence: CASSPRLNTEAFF. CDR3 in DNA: TGTGCCAGCAGCCCCCGCCTAAACACTGAAGCTTTCTTT.